A selection of T cell receptor beta chains follows, all from one sample in a study of OX40 agonist ivuxolimab in advanced cancers. Data came from immunoSEQ multiplex PCR; TCRdb stores just in-frame clones and leaves some out. The sample holds 55,000 to 90,000 clones, 70% to 90% seen once. This specimen was CD4+ or CD8+ T cells sorted from blood, taken in a trial of the OX40 agonist ivuxolimab. The source is an adult with an advanced solid tumor such as melanoma, head and neck, liver or kidney cancer. CDR3s include the opening cysteine and the closing phenylalanine or tryptophan. The D gene is left open where the match is weak. Clone size is not always given. Where it is, it says once, few, many or a class for expanded clones.

j_gene: TRBJ2-3; v_gene: TRBV10-3; abundance: .; d_gene: TRBD2; CDR3aa: CAISLAGEGADTQYF; CDR3nt: TGTGCCATCAGTTTAGCGGGAGAAGGTGCAGATACGCAGTATTTT
j_gene: TRBJ2-7; v_gene: TRBV5-1; abundance: .; d_gene: TRBD2; CDR3aa: CTSSFDRAGGPYEQYF; CDR3nt: TGCACCAGCAGCTTCGACCGAGCGGGAGGGCCCTACGAGCAGTACTTC
j_gene: TRBJ1-1; v_gene: TRBV6-6; abundance: .; d_gene: .; CDR3aa: CASSYSVQFGTEAFF; CDR3nt: TGTGCCAGCAGTTACTCAGTACAGTTCGGGACTGAAGCTTTCTTT
j_gene: TRBJ2-1; v_gene: TRBV9; abundance: .; d_gene: .; CDR3aa: CASSVRTSDNEQFF; CDR3nt: TGTGCCAGCAGCGTTCGGACTTCTGACAATGAGCAGTTCTTC
j_gene: TRBJ1-5; v_gene: TRBV28; abundance: .; d_gene: .; CDR3aa: CASERGGFGNQPQHF; CDR3nt: TGTGCCAGCGAGCGGGGGGGATTTGGCAATCAGCCCCAGCATTTT
j_gene: TRBJ1-6; v_gene: TRBV6-1; abundance: .; d_gene: .; CDR3aa: CASSEAPLMTLHF; CDR3nt: TGTGCCAGCAGTGAAGCCCCATTGATGACCCTCCACTTT
j_gene: TRBJ1-2; v_gene: TRBV28; abundance: medium-sized; d_gene: .; CDR3aa: CASSGPNYGYTF; CDR3nt: TGTGCCAGCAGTGGGCCGAACTATGGCTACACCTTC
j_gene: TRBJ2-7; v_gene: TRBV2; abundance: .; d_gene: .; CDR3aa: CASTYYSEQYF; CDR3nt: TGTGCCAGCACGTACTACTCCGAGCAGTACTTC
j_gene: TRBJ2-7; v_gene: TRBV6-5; abundance: few; d_gene: .; CDR3aa: CASSYSTVKSHEQYF; CDR3nt: TGTGCCAGCAGTTACTCGACGGTAAAATCCCACGAGCAGTACTTC
j_gene: TRBJ2-1; v_gene: TRBV7-2; abundance: .; d_gene: TRBD2; CDR3aa: CASSEASGGINEQFF; CDR3nt: TGTGCCAGCAGCGAAGCTAGCGGGGGAATCAATGAGCAGTTCTTC
j_gene: TRBJ2-7; v_gene: TRBV15; abundance: .; d_gene: .; CDR3aa: CATSGPRVYEQYF; CDR3nt: TGTGCCACCAGCGGTCCAAGGGTGTACGAGCAGTACTTC
j_gene: TRBJ2-6; v_gene: TRBV27; abundance: .; d_gene: .; CDR3aa: CASSSTGQQGANVLTF; CDR3nt: TGTGCCAGCAGTTCAACCGGACAGCAAGGGGCCAACGTCCTGACTTTC